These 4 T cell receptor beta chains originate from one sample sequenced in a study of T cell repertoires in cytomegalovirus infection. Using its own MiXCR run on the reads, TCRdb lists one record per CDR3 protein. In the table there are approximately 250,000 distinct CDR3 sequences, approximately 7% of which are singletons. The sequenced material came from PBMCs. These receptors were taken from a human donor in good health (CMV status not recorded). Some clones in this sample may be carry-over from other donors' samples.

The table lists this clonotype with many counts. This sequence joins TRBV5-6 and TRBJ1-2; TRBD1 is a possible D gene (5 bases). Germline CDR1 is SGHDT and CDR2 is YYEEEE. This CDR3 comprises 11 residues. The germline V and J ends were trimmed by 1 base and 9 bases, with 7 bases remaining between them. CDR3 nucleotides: TGTGCCAGCAGCTTGCGGGGGAGCTACACCTTC. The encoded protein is CASSLRGSYTF. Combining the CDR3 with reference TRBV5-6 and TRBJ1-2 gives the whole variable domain DAGVTQSPTHLIKTRGQQVTLRCSPKSGHDTVSWYQQALGQGPQFIFQYYEEEERQRGNFPDRFSGHQFPNYSSELNVNALLLGDSALYLCASSLRGSYTFGSGTRLTVV.

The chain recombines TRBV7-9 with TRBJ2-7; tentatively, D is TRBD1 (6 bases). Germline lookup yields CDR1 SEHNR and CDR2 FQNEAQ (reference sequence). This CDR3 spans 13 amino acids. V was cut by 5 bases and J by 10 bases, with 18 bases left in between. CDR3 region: CASSHGGQSSQYF. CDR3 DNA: TGTGCCAGCAGCCACGGAGGACAGTCGTCCCAGTACTTC. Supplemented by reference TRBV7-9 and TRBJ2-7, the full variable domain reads DTGVSQNPRHKITKRGQNVTFRCDPISEHNRLYWYRQTLGQGPEFLTYFQNEAQLEKSRLLSDRFSAERPKGSFSTLEIQRTEQGDSAMYLCASSHGGQSSQYFGPGTRLTVT.

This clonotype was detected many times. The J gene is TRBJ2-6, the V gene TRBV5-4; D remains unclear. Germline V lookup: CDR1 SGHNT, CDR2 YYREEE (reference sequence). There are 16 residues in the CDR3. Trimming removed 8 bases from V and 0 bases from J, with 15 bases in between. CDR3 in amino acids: CASRRGPPSGANVLTF. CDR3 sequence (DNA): TGTGCCAGTAGGCGCGGCCCCCCCTCTGGGGCCAACGTCCTGACTTTC.

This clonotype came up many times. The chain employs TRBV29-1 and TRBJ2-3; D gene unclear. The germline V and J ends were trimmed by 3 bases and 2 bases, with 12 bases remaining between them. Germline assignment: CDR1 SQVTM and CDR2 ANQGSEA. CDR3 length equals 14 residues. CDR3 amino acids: CSVEEMVDTDTQYF. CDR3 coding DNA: TGCAGCGTTGAGGAGATGGTAGACACAGATACGCAGTATTTT.